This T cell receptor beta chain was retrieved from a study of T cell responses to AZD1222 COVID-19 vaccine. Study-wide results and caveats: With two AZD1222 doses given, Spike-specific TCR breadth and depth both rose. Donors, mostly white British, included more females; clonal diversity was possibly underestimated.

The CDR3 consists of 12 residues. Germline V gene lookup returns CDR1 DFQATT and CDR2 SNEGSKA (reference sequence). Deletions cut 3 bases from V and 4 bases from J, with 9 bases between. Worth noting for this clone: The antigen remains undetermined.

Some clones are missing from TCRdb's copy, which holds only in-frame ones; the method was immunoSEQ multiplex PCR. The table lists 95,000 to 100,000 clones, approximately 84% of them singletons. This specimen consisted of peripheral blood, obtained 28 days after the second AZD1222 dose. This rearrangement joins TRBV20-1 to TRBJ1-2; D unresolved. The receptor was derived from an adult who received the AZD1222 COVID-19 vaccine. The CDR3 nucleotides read TGCAGTGCTAGTGACGGCAGCTATGGCTACACCTTC. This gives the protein CSASDGSYGYTF.